Listed below are T cell receptor beta chains from one sample, sequenced in a study of blood T cells in healthy people across ages. Each CDR3 protein is one row after TCRdb ran MiXCR on the 5' RACE reads. The sample includes approximately 850,000 distinct CDR3 sequences, about 62% of them seen just once. Sequencing was done on a sample of blood. The source is a man aged 25-45 years in good health. Both conserved end residues are part of each CDR3. A D gene is named only where the DNA matches it firmly. Some rows have no size entry. The others give once, few or many, or a class for an expanded clone.

TGCGCCAGCAGCTTGGCCGAAACCGATAATGAGCAGTTCTTC,CASSLAETDNEQFF,TRBV5-1,.,14,.,TRBJ2-1
TGTGCCAGCAGCACTCCCCTGACAGATACGCAGTATTTT,CASSTPLTDTQYF,TRBV12-3/TRBV12-4,few,13,.,TRBJ2-3
TGTGCCAGCAGCTTGGCCATTGTACCCCCTGATGAGCAGTTCTTC,CASSLAIVPPDEQFF,TRBV5-8,.,15,.,TRBJ2-1
TGTGCCATCAAAGAGCGGGAGGGCAGCGAGCAGTACTTC,CAIKEREGSEQYF,TRBV10-3,.,13,TRBD2,TRBJ2-7
TGCAGTGCTAGCCCCCAGCCGGGGGGCTACACCTTC,CSASPQPGGYTF,TRBV20-1,few,12,.,TRBJ1-2
TGTGCCAGCAGCTTGCCAGACTATGGCTACACCTTC,CASSLPDYGYTF,TRBV7-9,.,12,.,TRBJ1-2
TGTGCCAGCAGCTCAGGACTAGCTGGTTACGAGCAGTACTTC,CASSSGLAGYEQYF,TRBV7-8,.,14,TRBD2,TRBJ2-7
TGTGCCAGCAGCTTAGCCCAACGGGGACCCGAAGCTTTCTTT,CASSLAQRGPEAFF,TRBV7-9,few,14,.,TRBJ1-1
TGTGCCAGCAGTTACCGACAGGGACTTTTCTTT,CASSYRQGLFF,TRBV12-3/TRBV12-4,.,11,TRBD1,TRBJ1-1
TGTGCCAGCAGCCCTATGGGCGATGAGCAGTTCTTC,CASSPMGDEQFF,TRBV7-2,few,12,.,TRBJ2-1